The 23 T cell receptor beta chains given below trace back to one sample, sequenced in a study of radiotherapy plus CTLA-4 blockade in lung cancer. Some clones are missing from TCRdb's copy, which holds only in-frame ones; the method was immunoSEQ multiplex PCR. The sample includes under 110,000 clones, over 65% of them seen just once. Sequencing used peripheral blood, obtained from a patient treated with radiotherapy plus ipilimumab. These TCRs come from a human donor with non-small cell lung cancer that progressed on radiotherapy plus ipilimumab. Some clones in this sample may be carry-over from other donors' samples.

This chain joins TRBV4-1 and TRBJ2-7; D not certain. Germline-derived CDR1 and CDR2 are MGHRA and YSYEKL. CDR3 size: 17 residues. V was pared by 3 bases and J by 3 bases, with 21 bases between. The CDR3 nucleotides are TGCGCCAGCAGCCACCCAAAAGACGGGTCCAAAGGCTACGAGCAGTACTTC. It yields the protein CASSHPKDGSKGYEQYF.

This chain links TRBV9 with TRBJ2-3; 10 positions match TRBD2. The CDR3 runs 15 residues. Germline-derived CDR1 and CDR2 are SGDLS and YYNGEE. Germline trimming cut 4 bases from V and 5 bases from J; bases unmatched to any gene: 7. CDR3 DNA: TGTGCCAGCAGCTTCGGTAGCGGGGGGATAGATACGCAGTATTTT. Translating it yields CASSFGSGGIDTQYF. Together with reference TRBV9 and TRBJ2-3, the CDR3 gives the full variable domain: DSGVTQTPKHLITATGQRVTLRCSPRSGDLSVYWYQQSLDQGLQFLIQYYNGEERAKGNILERFSAQQFPDLHSELNLSSLELGDSALYFCASSFGSGGIDTQYFGPGTRLTVL.

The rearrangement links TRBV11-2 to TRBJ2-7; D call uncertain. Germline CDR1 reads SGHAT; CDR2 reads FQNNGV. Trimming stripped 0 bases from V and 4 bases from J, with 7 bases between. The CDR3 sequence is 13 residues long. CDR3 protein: CASSLDAVYEQYF. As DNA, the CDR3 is TGTGCCAGCAGCTTAGATGCGGTGTACGAGCAGTACTTC.

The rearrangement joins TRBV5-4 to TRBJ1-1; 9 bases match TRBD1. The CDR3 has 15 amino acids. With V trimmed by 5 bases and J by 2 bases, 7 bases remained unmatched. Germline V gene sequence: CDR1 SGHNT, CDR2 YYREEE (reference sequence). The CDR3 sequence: CASRRRDRVNTEAFF. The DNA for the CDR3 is TGTGCCAGCAGGCGCCGGGACAGGGTTAACACTGAAGCTTTCTTT.

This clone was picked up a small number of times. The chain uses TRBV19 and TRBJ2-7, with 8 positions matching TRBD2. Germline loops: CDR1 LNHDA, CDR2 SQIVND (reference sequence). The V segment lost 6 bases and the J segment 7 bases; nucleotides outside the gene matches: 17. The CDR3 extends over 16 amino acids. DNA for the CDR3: TGTGCCAGTAGCCCCCCCGGGACTAGTGGGGCGAGAGAGCAGTACTTC. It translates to CASSPPGTSGAREQYF.

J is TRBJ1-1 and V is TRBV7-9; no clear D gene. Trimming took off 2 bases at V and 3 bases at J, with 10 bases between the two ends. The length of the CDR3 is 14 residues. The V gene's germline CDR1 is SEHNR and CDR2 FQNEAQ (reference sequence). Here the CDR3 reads CASSLMVGYTEAFF. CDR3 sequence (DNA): TGTGCCAGCAGCTTAATGGTGGGATACACTGAAGCTTTCTTT.

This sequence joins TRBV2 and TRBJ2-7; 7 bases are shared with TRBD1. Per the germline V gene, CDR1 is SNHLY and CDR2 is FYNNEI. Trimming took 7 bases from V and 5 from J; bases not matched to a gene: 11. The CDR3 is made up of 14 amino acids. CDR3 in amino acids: CASTPETGWDEQYF. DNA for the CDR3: TGTGCCAGCACCCCTGAGACAGGGTGGGACGAGCAGTACTTC.

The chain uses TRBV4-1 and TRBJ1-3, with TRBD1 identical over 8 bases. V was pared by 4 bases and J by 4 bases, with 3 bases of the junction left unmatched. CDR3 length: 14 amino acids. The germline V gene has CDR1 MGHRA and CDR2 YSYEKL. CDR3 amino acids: CASSPDREGNTIYF. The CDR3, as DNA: TGCGCCAGCAGCCCGGACAGGGAGGGAAACACCATATATTTT.

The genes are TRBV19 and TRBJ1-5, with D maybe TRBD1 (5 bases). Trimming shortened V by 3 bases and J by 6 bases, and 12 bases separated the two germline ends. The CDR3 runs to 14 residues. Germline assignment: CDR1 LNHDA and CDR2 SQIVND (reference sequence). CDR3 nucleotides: TGTGCCAGTAGTATTAGGCAGGGAGGTCAGCCCCAGCATTTT. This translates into CASSIRQGGQPQHF.

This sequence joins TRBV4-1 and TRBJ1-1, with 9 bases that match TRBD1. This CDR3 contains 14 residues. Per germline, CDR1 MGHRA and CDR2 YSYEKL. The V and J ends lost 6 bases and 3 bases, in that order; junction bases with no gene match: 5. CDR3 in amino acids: CASSLTGGDTEAFF. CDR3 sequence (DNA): TGCGCCAGCAGTCTGACAGGGGGGGACACTGAAGCTTTCTTT.

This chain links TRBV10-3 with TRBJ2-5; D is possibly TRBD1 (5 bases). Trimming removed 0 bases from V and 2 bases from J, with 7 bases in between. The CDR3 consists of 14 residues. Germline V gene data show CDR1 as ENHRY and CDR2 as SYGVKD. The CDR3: CAISESQAQETQYF. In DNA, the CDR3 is TGTGCCATCAGTGAGTCACAGGCTCAAGAGACCCAGTACTTC.

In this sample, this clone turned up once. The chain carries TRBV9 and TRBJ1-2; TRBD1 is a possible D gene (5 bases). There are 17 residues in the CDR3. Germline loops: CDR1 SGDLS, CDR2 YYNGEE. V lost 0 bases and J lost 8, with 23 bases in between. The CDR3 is CASSVAREGPPTGGYTF. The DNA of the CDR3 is TGTGCCAGCAGCGTAGCGAGGGAGGGACCCCCAACGGGGGGCTACACCTTC.

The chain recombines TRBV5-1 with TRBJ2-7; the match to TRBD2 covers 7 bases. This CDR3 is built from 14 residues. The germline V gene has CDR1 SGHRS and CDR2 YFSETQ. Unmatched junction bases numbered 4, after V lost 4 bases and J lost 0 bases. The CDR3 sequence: CASSVTSISYEQYF. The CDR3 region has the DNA TGCGCCAGCAGCGTGACTAGCATCTCCTACGAGCAGTACTTC.

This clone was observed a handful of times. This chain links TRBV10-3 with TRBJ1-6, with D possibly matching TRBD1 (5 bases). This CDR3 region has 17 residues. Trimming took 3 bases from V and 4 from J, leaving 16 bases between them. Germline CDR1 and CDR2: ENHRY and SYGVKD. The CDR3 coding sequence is TGTGCCATCAGTGACGCGGCAGCGGGGGTATATAATTCACCCCTCCACTTT. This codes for CAISDAAAGVYNSPLHF.

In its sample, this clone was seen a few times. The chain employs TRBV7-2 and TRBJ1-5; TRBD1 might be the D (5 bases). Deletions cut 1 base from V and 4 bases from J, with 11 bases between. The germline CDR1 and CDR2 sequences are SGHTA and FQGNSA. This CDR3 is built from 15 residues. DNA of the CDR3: TGTGCCAGCAGCTTAGATCCAGGGAGGAATCAGCCCCAGCATTTT. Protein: CASSLDPGRNQPQHF.

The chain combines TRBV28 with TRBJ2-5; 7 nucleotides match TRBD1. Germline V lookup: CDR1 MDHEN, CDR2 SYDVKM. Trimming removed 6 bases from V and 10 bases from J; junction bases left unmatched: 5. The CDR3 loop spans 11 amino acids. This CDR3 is CASRHRQGQYF. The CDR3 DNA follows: TGTGCCAGCAGACACAGACAGGGCCAGTACTTC.

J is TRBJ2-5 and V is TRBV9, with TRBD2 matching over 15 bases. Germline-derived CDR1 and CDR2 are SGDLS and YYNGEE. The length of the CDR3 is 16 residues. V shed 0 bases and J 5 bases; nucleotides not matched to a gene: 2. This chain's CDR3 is CASSVGTSGGEETQYF. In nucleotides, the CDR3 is TGTGCCAGCAGCGTAGGGACTAGCGGGGGGGAGGAGACCCAGTACTTC.

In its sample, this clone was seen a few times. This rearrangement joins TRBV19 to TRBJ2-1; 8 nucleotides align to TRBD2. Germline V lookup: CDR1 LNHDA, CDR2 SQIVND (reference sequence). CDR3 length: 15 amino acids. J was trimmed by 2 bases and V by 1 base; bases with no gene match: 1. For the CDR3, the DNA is TGTGCCAGTAGTATAGCGGGGGGGCCCTACAATGAGCAGTTCTTC. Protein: CASSIAGGPYNEQFF.

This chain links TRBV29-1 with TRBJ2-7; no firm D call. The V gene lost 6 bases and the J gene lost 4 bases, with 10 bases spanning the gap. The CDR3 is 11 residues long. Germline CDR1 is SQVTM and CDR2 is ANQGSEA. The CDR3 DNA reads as TGCAGCGTGGCAGGTGATTACGAGCAGTACTTC. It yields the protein CSVAGDYEQYF.

CDR3 coding DNA: TGTGCCAGCAGCGAAACAGGGGACGCAGATACGCAGTATTTT. Residues: CASSETGDADTQYF. The chain has TRBV6-5 and TRBJ2-3; TRBD1 agrees at 7 bases. Per germline, CDR1 MNHEY and CDR2 SVGAGI. This CDR3 comprises 14 residues. Trimming cost V 6 bases and J 4 bases; bases outside gene matches: 7.

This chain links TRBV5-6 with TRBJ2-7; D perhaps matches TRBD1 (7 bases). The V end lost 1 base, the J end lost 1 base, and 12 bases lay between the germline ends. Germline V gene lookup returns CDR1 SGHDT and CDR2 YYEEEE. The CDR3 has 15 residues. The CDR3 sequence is CASSLYSGGSYEQYF. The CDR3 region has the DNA TGTGCCAGCAGCTTGTATTCAGGGGGGTCCTACGAGCAGTACTTC.

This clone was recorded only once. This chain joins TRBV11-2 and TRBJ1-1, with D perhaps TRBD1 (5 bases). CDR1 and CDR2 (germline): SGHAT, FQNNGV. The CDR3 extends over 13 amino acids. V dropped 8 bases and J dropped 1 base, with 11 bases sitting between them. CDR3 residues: CASGGRRNTEAFF. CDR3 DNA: TGTGCCAGCGGGGGACGCAGGAACACTGAAGCTTTCTTT.

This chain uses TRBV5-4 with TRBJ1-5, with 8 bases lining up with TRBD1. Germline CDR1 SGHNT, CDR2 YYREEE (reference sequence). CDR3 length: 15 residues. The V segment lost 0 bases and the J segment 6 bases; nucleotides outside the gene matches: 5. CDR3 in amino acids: CASSLGTGYGQPQHF. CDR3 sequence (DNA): TGTGCCAGCAGCTTGGGGACAGGGTATGGTCAGCCCCAGCATTTT.